What follows is one TCR beta chain and its context. The antigen this receptor binds is unknown. No quality values exist for individual bases; no much larger clone is one base distant. This entry comes from a study of lymphopenia after photon versus proton radiotherapy (dated by TCRdb to between 2018 and 2021). About the investigation overall: The immunological effects of photon versus proton radiation therapy were compared in patients with gastrointestinal tumors who developed high-grade lymphopenia. A cohort of under 25 patients with gastrointestinal tumors who received either photon or proton therapy and subsequently developed lymphopenia was included. The goal of the study was to describe how the two radiation modalities differ in their effects on the immune system.

General study outcomes and caveats: After the lymphocyte count nadir, oligoclonal expansion, especially of CD8+ Temra cells, was observed in photon-treated repertoires, and the drop in diversity was driven by this expansion. The survival association was examined only in patients who died, and the authors described better survival with proton therapy as a possibility, not as a demonstrated result. Proton-treated patients stayed relatively stable during treatment, while photon-treated patients lost naive T cells and TCR diversity and gained effector/memory populations. Across the cohort, among patients who died, a greater drop in TCR diversity after the nadir was inversely correlated with overall survival time.

Library preparation used the immunoSEQ multiplex PCR assay. T cell repertoires were profiled by deep sequencing of rearranged TCR beta loci, alongside multiparametric flow cytometry. This immuneACCESS table, as held by TCRdb, lists in-frame sequences with V and J called but not all clones. Of the missing ones, under half trace to an unresolved V gene in checked studies; the others have no known cause. Recorded for this sample are tens of thousands of clones; roughly 81% of them occurred a single time. The ten largest clones represent 2.5% to 3.5% of the sample. The CDR3, from cysteine to phenylalanine, totals 15 residues. Just the 45-base CDR3 DNA is kept, in frame starting at base 1. Reading the germline V gene (reference sequence) gives CDR1 MNHEY and CDR2 SMNVEV. V gives up 2 bases and J gives up 0 bases, and the segment between their germline ends measures 7 bases.

This TCR was recovered from a woman aged 45-60 years with pancreatic cancer. The chain is assembled from TRBV27 and TRBJ1-4; confidence is insufficient to name the D gene. Source: peripheral blood, taken from a patient treated with photon-based radiotherapy. The sequenced DNA: TGTGCCAGCAGTTTAATGGGTTCAACTAATGAAAAACTGTTTTTT. This encodes CASSLMGSTNEKLFF.